Following are 14 T cell receptor beta chains from one sample sequenced in a study of neurological immune-mediated disorders. TCRdb re-called the 5' RACE reads with MiXCR, one entry per CDR3 protein. The table lists about 38,000 distinct CDR3 sequences, more than 4.5% of them singletons. Sample: CD4+ T cells from blood. The receptors shown here come from a man younger than 35 in good health.

This clonotype was seen repeatedly, ten times or more. The CDR3 DNA reads as TGCGCCAGCAATCCAGGGAGGACCGGCGATGAGCAGTTCTTC. It is translated as CASNPGRTGDEQFF. The chain is built from TRBV5-1 and TRBJ2-1; weak D call: TRBD2 (6 bases). Trimming took off 6 bases at V and 8 bases at J, with 18 bases between the two ends. In germline, CDR1 is SGHRS, CDR2 YFSETQ. The CDR3 loop spans 14 amino acids.

This clonotype was observed many times. This sequence joins TRBV6-1 and TRBJ1-1; a possible D gene is TRBD1 (6 bases). Per the germline V gene, CDR1 is MNHNS and CDR2 is SASEGT. Trimming left V 4 bases short and J 2 bases short, with 11 bases between. The CDR3 length is 14 residues. CDR3 DNA sequence: TGTGCCAGCAGTGTACAGGGTGTTAACACTGAAGCTTTCTTT. This translates into CASSVQGVNTEAFF.

The table lists this clonotype with many counts. The chain carries TRBV20-1 and TRBJ2-1, with 9 bases fitting TRBD1. V shed 3 bases, J shed 4 bases, and the junction held 10 bases outside the gene matches. The CDR3 runs 16 residues. CDR1 DFQATT and CDR2 SNEGSKA come from the germline V gene (reference sequence). In DNA form, the CDR3 reads TGCAGTGCTAGTAGGACCGGGACAGGGACTTACAATGAGCAGTTCTTC. Its protein is CSASRTGTGTYNEQFF.

Ten or more counts support this clonotype. V gene TRBV5-1 combines with J gene TRBJ2-1; D gene unclear. Trimming pared 1 base from V and 4 bases from J, leaving 6 bases between. Germline CDR1 is SGHRS and CDR2 is YFSETQ. The CDR3 has 13 residues. CDR3 residues: CASSLTGYNEQFF. CDR3 nucleotide sequence: TGCGCCAGCAGCTTGACGGGTTACAATGAGCAGTTCTTC. The variable domain in full, with the rest retrieved from reference TRBV5-1 and TRBJ2-1, is KAGVTQTPRYLIKTRGQQVTLSCSPISGHRSVSWYQQTPGQGLQFLFEYFSETQRNKGNFPGRFSGRQFSNSRSEMNVSTLELGDSALYLCASSLTGYNEQFFGPGTRLTVL.

The sample holds a few counts of this clonotype. The CDR3, as DNA: TGCGCCAGCAGTGATGGGCATAACTACAATGAGCAGTTCTTC. Encoded protein: CASSDGHNYNEQFF. The chain links TRBV10-2 to TRBJ2-1; unclear D gene. V gave up 3 bases and J gave up 3 bases, with 9 bases separating them. The CDR3 has 14 amino acids. The germline V gene encodes CDR1 WSHSY and CDR2 SAAADI.

This clonotype occurred many times. The chain joins TRBV4-3 to TRBJ2-3; D perhaps matches TRBD2 (6 bases). Germline CDR1 reads LGHNA; CDR2 reads YSLEER. V was pared by 0 bases and J by 7 bases, with 14 bases between. The CDR3 is 15 amino acids. This CDR3 reads CASSQDYAGLNTQYF. The CDR3 DNA is TGCGCCAGCAGCCAAGATTATGCGGGACTCAATACGCAGTATTTT.

This clonotype was seen ten or more times. The V and J genes are TRBV5-5 and TRBJ1-6; D is unclear. CDR3 length: 16 amino acids. The germline V gene encodes CDR1 SGHKS and CDR2 YYEKEE (reference sequence). Between the trimmed V and J ends, which lost 2 bases and 3 bases, there was a span of 12 bases. CDR3 sequence: CASSFNGYSYNSPLHF. The CDR3 DNA reads TGTGCCAGCAGCTTCAACGGCTACAGCTATAATTCACCCCTCCACTTT.

This clonotype was recorded many times. The chain is built from TRBV6-2 or TRBV6-3 and TRBJ1-5, with D unclear. The V gene's germline CDR1 is MNHEY and CDR2 SVGEGT. The CDR3 totals 15 residues. Trimming stripped 6 bases from V and 2 bases from J, with 14 bases between. The CDR3 sequence is CASRRGVSGNQPQHF. The DNA for the CDR3 is TGTGCCAGCAGACGCGGGGTTTCGGGCAATCAGCCCCAGCATTTT.

This clonotype has at least ten counts. The rearrangement links TRBV6-5 to TRBJ1-5, with D possibly TRBD1 on 5 matching bases. CDR1 and CDR2 (germline): MNHEY, SVGAGI. The CDR3 extends over 20 amino acids. V was pared by 5 bases and J by 0 bases, with 26 bases between. The CDR3, as DNA: TGTGCCAGCAGTCTAGGGACTCCGACGGACCCCTATTATAGCAATCAGCCCCAGCATTTT. It encodes CASSLGTPTDPYYSNQPQHF.

This clonotype came up many times. The gene calls are TRBV11-2 and TRBJ2-5; 8 nucleotides agree with TRBD2. The trim removed 0 bases at V and 6 bases at J, leaving 6 bases unmatched. From germline, CDR1 is SGHAT and CDR2 FQNNGV. This CDR3 comprises 15 residues. In DNA form, the CDR3 reads TGTGCCAGCAGCTTAGACCGGGGGGGCCCGAAGACCCAGTACTTC. It specifies CASSLDRGGPKTQYF.

This clonotype was counted ten times or more. In DNA form, the CDR3 reads TGCAGCGCCAGGGAGAGACACTACGAGCAGTACTTC. This gives the protein CSARERHYEQYF. The chain carries TRBV29-1 and TRBJ2-7; D possibly uses TRBD1 or TRBD2 (5 bases each). CDR3 length equals 12 residues. V lost 7 bases and J lost 3, with 13 bases in between. Germline V gives CDR1 SQVTM, CDR2 ANQGSEA.

Ten or more counts support this clonotype. V and J are TRBV7-9 and TRBJ1-4; 7 nucleotides align to TRBD1. V shed 5 bases, J shed 8 bases, and the junction held 11 bases outside the gene matches. There are 15 residues in the CDR3. CDR1 is SEHNR, CDR2 FQNEAQ, per germline (reference sequence). Here the CDR3 DNA reads TGTGCCAGCAGCGGGTTCTCGGGACAGTCAGAAAAACTGTTTTTT. Its protein is CASSGFSGQSEKLFF.

Many counts were recorded for this clonotype. V is TRBV3-1 and J is TRBJ2-5; TRBD1 aligns across 8 bases. J was trimmed by 6 bases and V by 0 bases; bases with no gene match: 9. This CDR3 is built from 16 residues. CDR1 LGHDT and CDR2 YNNKEL come from the germline V gene (reference sequence). The CDR3 protein is CASSQDVGQGPQTQYF. Written as DNA, the CDR3 is TGTGCCAGCAGCCAAGATGTAGGACAGGGACCCCAGACCCAGTACTTC.

This clonotype was picked up many times. The J gene is TRBJ1-6, the V gene TRBV21-1; the table assigns TRBD1, which was not confirmed against the DNA. TRBV21-1 is marked as a pseudogene. The CDR3 loop spans 13 amino acids. CDR3 nucleotide sequence: TGTGCCAGCACGACCGGCCCGGTACCACCCCTCCACTTT. This gives the protein CASTTGPVPPLHF.